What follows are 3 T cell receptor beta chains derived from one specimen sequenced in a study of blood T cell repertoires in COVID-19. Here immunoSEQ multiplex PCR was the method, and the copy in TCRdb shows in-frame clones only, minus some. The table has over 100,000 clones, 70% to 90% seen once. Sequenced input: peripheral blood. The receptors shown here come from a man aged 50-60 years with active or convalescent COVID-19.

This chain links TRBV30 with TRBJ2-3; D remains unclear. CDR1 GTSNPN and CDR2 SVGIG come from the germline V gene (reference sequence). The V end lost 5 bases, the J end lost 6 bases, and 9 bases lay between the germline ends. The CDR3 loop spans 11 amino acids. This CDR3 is CAWGSRDTQYF. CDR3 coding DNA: TGTGCCTGGGGGTCCCGGGATACGCAGTATTTT.

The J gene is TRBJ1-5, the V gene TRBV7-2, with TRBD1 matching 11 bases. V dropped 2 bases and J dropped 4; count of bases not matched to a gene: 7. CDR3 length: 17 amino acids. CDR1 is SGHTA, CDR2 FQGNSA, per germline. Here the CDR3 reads CASSLFFGQGANQPQHF. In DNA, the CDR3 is TGTGCCAGCAGCTTATTTTTTGGACAGGGGGCGAATCAGCCCCAGCATTTT.

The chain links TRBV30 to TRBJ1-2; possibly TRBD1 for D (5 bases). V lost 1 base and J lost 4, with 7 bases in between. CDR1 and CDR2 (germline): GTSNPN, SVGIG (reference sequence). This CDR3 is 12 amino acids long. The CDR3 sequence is CAWSGTSYGYTF. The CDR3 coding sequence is TGTGCCTGGAGTGGGACAAGCTATGGCTACACCTTC.